This T cell receptor beta chain derives from a study of cytomegalovirus exposure and HLA in healthy donors. Overall study findings and caveats: Analyses of presence and absence presupposed an approximately uniform sequencing depth across donors. An ancestry cluster, one associated with Asian ancestry, reportedly showed fewer N-insertions than the 666-donor mean in a later analysis.

For this clone: Antigen unknown.

This PCR relied on a set of 60 Vbeta primers and 13 Jbeta primers. Profiling relied on immunoSEQ multiplex PCR, and the TCRdb table lists in-frame clones only, not all of them. The sample shows 100,000 to 150,000 clones, 74% of them seen only once. Germline V gives CDR1 SNHLY, CDR2 FYNNEI. J gave up 11 bases and V 5 bases, and 8 bases lay outside the gene matches. CDR3 length equals 13 residues. Healthy bone marrow donors made up the donor group. The TCR comes from a woman aged 45-60 years in good health and CMV-seropositive. The chain employs TRBV2 and TRBJ2-7; TRBD1 matches at 11 bases. Sequences were obtained from PBMCs. The CDR3 reads CASSRGQGEGKYF. In DNA, the CDR3 is TGTGCCAGCAGTAGGGGACAGGGGGAAGGGAAGTACTTC.